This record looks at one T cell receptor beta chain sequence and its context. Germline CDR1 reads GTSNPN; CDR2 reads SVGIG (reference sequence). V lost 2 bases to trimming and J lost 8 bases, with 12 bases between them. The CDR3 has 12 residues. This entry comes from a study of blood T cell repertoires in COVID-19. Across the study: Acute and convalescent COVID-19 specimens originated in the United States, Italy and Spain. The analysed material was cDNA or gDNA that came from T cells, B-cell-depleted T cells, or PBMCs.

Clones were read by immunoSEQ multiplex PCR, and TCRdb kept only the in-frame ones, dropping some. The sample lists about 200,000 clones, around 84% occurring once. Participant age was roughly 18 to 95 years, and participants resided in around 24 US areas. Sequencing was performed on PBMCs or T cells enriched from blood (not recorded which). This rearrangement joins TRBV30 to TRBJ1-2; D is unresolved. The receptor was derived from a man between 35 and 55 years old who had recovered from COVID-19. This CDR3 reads CAWSTPPGGYTF. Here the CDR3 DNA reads TGTGCCTGGAGTACCCCTCCAGGAGGCTACACCTTC. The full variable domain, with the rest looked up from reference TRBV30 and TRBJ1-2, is SQTIHQWPATLVQPVGSPLSLECTVEGTSNPNLYWYRQAAGRGLQLLFYSVGIGQISSEVPQNLSASRPQDRQFILSSKKLLLSDSGFYLCAWSTPPGGYTFGSGTRLTVV.